Listed below are T cell receptor beta chains from one sample, sequenced in a study of tissue T cells after allogeneic stem cell transplantation. Clones were read by immunoSEQ multiplex PCR, and TCRdb kept only the in-frame ones, dropping some. The profile shows around 4,100 clones, around 58% of them singletons. Sequenced here: tissue from the esophagus, sampled at autopsy. These receptor sequences come from a female donor older than 55 with lung cancer. The CDR3 runs from the conserved cysteine through the conserved F or W. The D gene is left open where the match is weak. Clone sizes are given selectively: once, few, many, or a class where the clone is expanded.

j_call | d_call | clone_size | v_call | cdr3_nt | cdr3_aa
TRBJ1-5 | - | - | TRBV19 | TGTGCCAGTAGTATCGCGGGACCGGCACGGCATCAGCCCCAGCATTTT | CASSIAGPARHQPQHF
TRBJ2-3 | - | few | TRBV11-2 | TGTGCCAGCAGCTTACACGTGGTGAGCACAGATACGCAGTATTTT | CASSLHVVSTDTQYF
TRBJ2-2 | - | - | TRBV6-2/TRBV6-3 | TGTGCCAGCAGTTACAGTCCCTTAACCGGGGAGCTGTTTTTT | CASSYSPLTGELFF
TRBJ2-3 | - | - | TRBV9 | TGTGCCAGCAGCGTAGACCTCCTGAGGGGGGATACGCAGTATTTT | CASSVDLLRGDTQYF
TRBJ2-1 | - | - | TRBV3-1/TRBV3-2 | TGTGCCAGCAGCCAGGCGGGATATGAGCAGTTCTTC | CASSQAGYEQFF
TRBJ2-7 | - | few | TRBV7-2 | TGTGCCAGCAGCTTAGGACCCGGGTTGGTTGACGAGCAGTACTTC | CASSLGPGLVDEQYF
TRBJ1-2 | TRBD1 | - | TRBV29-1 | TGCAGCGTTCTCGGACAGGGCTATGGCTACACCTTC | CSVLGQGYGYTF
TRBJ2-1 | - | - | TRBV28 | TGTGCCAGCAGTTTTCCCTTGGAGGGGGTGGTCTCCTACAATGAGCAGTTCTTC | CASSFPLEGVVSYNEQFF
TRBJ2-2 | - | - | TRBV5-1 | TGCGCCAGCAGCTTTCTAGTGGGGGCGTTGAACACCGGGGAGCTGTTTTTT | CASSFLVGALNTGELFF
TRBJ2-3 | - | - | TRBV2 | TGTGCCAGCAGTGACAGGCCGGATGTAACAGATACGCAGTATTTT | CASSDRPDVTDTQYF
TRBJ1-2 | - | - | TRBV10-3 | TGTGCCATAAGTGAGGGGATCTATGGCTACACCTTC | CAISEGIYGYTF
TRBJ2-1 | TRBD1 | - | TRBV5-1 | TGCGCCAGCAGCTTGGGGGGACAGGAGTCCGGTGAGCAGTTCTTC | CASSLGGQESGEQFF
TRBJ2-7 | - | - | TRBV18 | TGTGCCAGCTCTCTTGACAGGCCCGAGCAGTACTTC | CASSLDRPEQYF
TRBJ1-3 | - | - | TRBV3-1/TRBV3-2 | TGTGCCAGCAGCCAAGATCAGCTGGTAGGCTCTGGAAACACCATATATTTT | CASSQDQLVGSGNTIYF
TRBJ1-5 | - | few | TRBV7-9 | TGTGCCAGCAGCTTAGGTGGTTATAGCAATCAGCCCCAGCATTTT | CASSLGGYSNQPQHF
TRBJ2-7 | - | - | TRBV7-2 | TGTGCCAGCAGCTTTCTTCCCGGGGCCTACGAGCAGTACTTC | CASSFLPGAYEQYF
TRBJ1-1 | - | - | TRBV7-2 | TGTGCCAGCAGCTTAGTCTTGAACACTGAAGCTTTCTTT | CASSLVLNTEAFF
TRBJ1-2 | - | - | TRBV9 | TGTGCCAGCAGCGGCGGACAATTCTATGAAGGCTACACCTTC | CASSGGQFYEGYTF
TRBJ2-7 | TRBD1 | once | TRBV11-1 | TGTGCCAGCAGTAAACAATCGGACAGGGGGCTGAGCAAGGACTTC | CASSKQSDRGLSKDF
TRBJ2-6 | - | - | TRBV5-5 | TGTGCCAGCAGCCCCCGAGGGGGGACAGGGGCCAACGTCCTGACTTTC | CASSPRGGTGANVLTF
TRBJ1-1 | - | - | TRBV7-2 | TGTGCCAGCAGCTTAGGGGCCCACGGGCACCTTATAAACACTGAAGCTTTCTTT | CASSLGAHGHLINTEAFF
TRBJ2-3 | - | once | TRBV30 | TGTGCCTGGAGCCCAACAGGGCCACCCCTGCAAGATACGCAGTATTTT | CAWSPTGPPLQDTQYF
TRBJ1-1 | - | once | TRBV30 | TGTGCCTTTTACCCCCGGGAAGCTTTCTTT | CAFYPREAFF
TRBJ1-2 | - | large | TRBV7-9 | TGTGCCAGCAGCTTAGCGGCAGGGGACGGCTACACCTTC | CASSLAAGDGYTF
TRBJ2-2 | - | - | TRBV7-6 | TGTGCCAGCAGCTTAGGTCTTGGGAACACCGGGGAGCTGTTTTTT | CASSLGLGNTGELFF
TRBJ2-3 | - | - | TRBV7-8 | TGTGCCAGCAGCTTAGTGAGTGGGGGGGCGCTGGGAGATACGCAGTATTTT | CASSLVSGGALGDTQYF
TRBJ2-3 | TRBD2 | - | TRBV5-6 | TGTGCCAGCAGCTTGAGGTCGGGGGGGGATACGCAGTATTTT | CASSLRSGGDTQYF
TRBJ2-7 | TRBD2 | - | TRBV9 | TGTGCCAGCAGCGTAGCCGGCGGGGGTGCCGAGCAGTACTTC | CASSVAGGGAEQYF
TRBJ2-7 | TRBD1 | - | TRBV7-6 | TGTGCCAGCAGCTGGGGACAGTACTACGAGCAGTACTTC | CASSWGQYYEQYF
TRBJ1-2 | - | - | TRBV5-4 | TGTGCCAGCAGCCCCACAGTGGCCCTCGTCTATGGCTACACCTTC | CASSPTVALVYGYTF
TRBJ2-2 | - | - | TRBV9 | TGTGCCAGCAGCATACGCACCGGGGAGCTGTTTTTT | CASSIRTGELFF
TRBJ2-5 | - | large | TRBV29-1 | TGCAGCGCCGTCGGGGACCTAACAAAAGAGACCCAGTACTTC | CSAVGDLTKETQYF
TRBJ1-1 | TRBD1 | - | TRBV3-1/TRBV3-2 | TGTGCCAGCAGCCCTTACAGGGGACCAGATGAAGCTTTCTTT | CASSPYRGPDEAFF
TRBJ1-1 | - | - | TRBV14 | TGTGCCAGCAGCTACTTCCGGGGGAACACTGAAGCTTTCTTT | CASSYFRGNTEAFF
TRBJ2-7 | - | - | TRBV9 | TGTGCCAGCAGCGTAGCCCCCGGGACCAAGGACGAGCAGTACTTC | CASSVAPGTKDEQYF